In this sample, the clone carrying this T cell receptor (beta chain) turned up many times. The protocol was immunoSEQ multiplex PCR, while the TCRdb copy is restricted to in-frame clones and leaves out a portion. Here the sample spans approximately 89,000 clones, approximately 87% being singletons. The data belong to a study of control samples from healthy donors and cancer patients. This CDR3 comprises 18 residues. V lost 1 base and J 0 bases, leaving 15 bases between the germline ends. Germline V CDR1 and CDR2: KGHSH, LQKENI. This TCR came from a middle-aged woman in good health. The sequencing sample was made of blood. V gene TRBV18 combines with J gene TRBJ1-4; weak D call: TRBD1 (6 bases). The CDR3, as DNA: TGTGCCAGCTCACCACGGGGGGCAGAGGTTTCAACTAATGAAAAACTGTTTTTT. Residues: CASSPRGAEVSTNEKLFF.